This T cell receptor beta chain stems from a study of T-cell memory formation after mild COVID-19. Study-wide background: TCR clusters were mostly confined to one donor each. Study results and caveats: Researchers could not confirm that second-wave clones peaking on day 37 targeted SARS-CoV-2.

About this clonotype itself: Its target is unknown.

Looked up from germline, CDR1 is MGHRA and CDR2 is YSYEKL. Trimming took 3 bases from V and 4 from J; bases not matched to a gene: 12. The CDR3 loop spans 17 amino acids. Using constant-segment primers, 5'RACE produced TCR alpha and TCR beta cDNA libraries carrying sample barcodes and UMIs. From the 5' RACE reads, TCRdb called clonotypes with MiXCR, one entry per CDR3 protein. The table shows some 150,000 distinct CDR3 sequences, with roughly 13% occurring only once. This clonotype was obtained from an adult woman who had mild COVID-19 (a few samples of this study predate the infection). Cell type and time point are not known. V and J are TRBV4-1 and TRBJ2-1, with 7 bases that match TRBD1. Sequencing used PBMCs or a T cell subset sorted from them (not recorded which). The CDR3: CASSQDLPEGQYNEQFF. The CDR3 DNA is TGCGCCAGCAGCCAGGACCTCCCAGAGGGACAGTACAATGAGCAGTTCTTC.